A selection of T cell receptor beta chains follows, all from one sample in a study of blood T cell repertoires in COVID-19. Assay used: immunoSEQ multiplex PCR; TCRdb lists only in-frame clones, some missing. This sample has roughly 150,000 clones, with more than 80% found just once. Sequences were obtained from peripheral blood. The receptor source for this set is a human donor in a cohort sampled during active COVID-19. Each CDR3 is given with its conserved first and last residue. Each record gives: V gene, J gene, D gene, clone size, CDR3 DNA, CDR3 protein. The D gene is left open where the match is weak. Clone size, where shown, is once, few, many, or a class for clones that have expanded.

V gene: TRBV3-1/TRBV3-2
J gene: TRBJ2-7
D gene: .
clone size: .
CDR3 DNA: TGTGCCAGCAGCCACTCAGACCCGCAGGACGAGCAGTACTTC
CDR3 protein: CASSHSDPQDEQYF

V gene: TRBV12-3/TRBV12-4
J gene: TRBJ2-5
D gene: .
clone size: .
CDR3 DNA: TGTGCCAGTAGAAAGCCCGGGGGAGCCCAGTACTTC
CDR3 protein: CASRKPGGAQYF

V gene: TRBV19
J gene: TRBJ2-2
D gene: .
clone size: .
CDR3 DNA: TGTGCCAGTACCTTCGGCAGGGCCACCGGGGAGCTGTTTTTT
CDR3 protein: CASTFGRATGELFF

V gene: TRBV11-3
J gene: TRBJ2-1
D gene: .
clone size: .
CDR3 DNA: TGTGCCAGCAGCTTAGGGGGCATTGGGAATGAGCAGTTCTTC
CDR3 protein: CASSLGGIGNEQFF

V gene: TRBV10-3
J gene: TRBJ1-2
D gene: .
clone size: .
CDR3 DNA: TGTGCCATCACGACACCAGCTAACTATGGCTACACCTTC
CDR3 protein: CAITTPANYGYTF

V gene: TRBV4-3
J gene: TRBJ1-6
D gene: .
clone size: .
CDR3 DNA: TGCGCCAGCAGCCCCAGGCCATTAAATTCACCCCTCCACTTT
CDR3 protein: CASSPRPLNSPLHF

V gene: TRBV24-1
J gene: TRBJ1-2
D gene: .
clone size: .
CDR3 DNA: TGTGCCACCAGTGATTCGTCGACAGAGATCTATGGCTACACCTTC
CDR3 protein: CATSDSSTEIYGYTF

V gene: TRBV5-1
J gene: TRBJ2-2
D gene: .
clone size: .
CDR3 DNA: TGCGCCAGCAGCCGCGGGACAGACACCGGGGAGCTGTTTTTT
CDR3 protein: CASSRGTDTGELFF

V gene: TRBV14
J gene: TRBJ2-3
D gene: .
clone size: .
CDR3 DNA: TGTGCCAGCAGCCGAAATGGAGGGGATACGCAGTATTTT
CDR3 protein: CASSRNGGDTQYF

V gene: TRBV7-9
J gene: TRBJ1-1
D gene: .
clone size: .
CDR3 DNA: TGTGCCAGCAGGGTCATGAGGGCGGACACTGAAGCTTTCTTT
CDR3 protein: CASRVMRADTEAFF

V gene: TRBV5-1
J gene: TRBJ2-1
D gene: .
clone size: .
CDR3 DNA: TGCGCCAGCACCTTGGTCGGGGATGAGCAGTTCTTC
CDR3 protein: CASTLVGDEQFF

V gene: TRBV19
J gene: TRBJ2-2
D gene: TRBD1
clone size: .
CDR3 DNA: TGTGCCAGTAAGACAGGGGAAACCGGGGAGCTGTTTTTT
CDR3 protein: CASKTGETGELFF

V gene: TRBV4-1
J gene: TRBJ1-1
D gene: TRBD1
clone size: .
CDR3 DNA: TGCGCCAGCAGCAAACAGCCAGGGGGTAGTACTGAAGCTTTCTTT
CDR3 protein: CASSKQPGGSTEAFF

V gene: TRBV29-1
J gene: TRBJ2-3
D gene: TRBD2
clone size: .
CDR3 DNA: TGCAGCGTTGAAGACAGACTAGCGGGTGTCACAGATACGCAGTATTTT
CDR3 protein: CSVEDRLAGVTDTQYF

V gene: TRBV9
J gene: TRBJ1-3
D gene: TRBD1
clone size: few
CDR3 DNA: TGTGCCAGCAGCATGAGGACAGGGATGGTCGCTGGAAACACCATATATTTT
CDR3 protein: CASSMRTGMVAGNTIYF

V gene: TRBV28
J gene: TRBJ1-1
D gene: .
clone size: few
CDR3 DNA: TGTGCCAGCAGTTTAAATCAGGGGAACACTGAAGCTTTCTTT
CDR3 protein: CASSLNQGNTEAFF

V gene: TRBV28
J gene: TRBJ2-1
D gene: .
clone size: .
CDR3 DNA: TGTGCCAGCAATAGGGGGTGGAATGAGCAGTTCTTC
CDR3 protein: CASNRGWNEQFF

V gene: TRBV27
J gene: TRBJ2-1
D gene: TRBD2
clone size: .
CDR3 DNA: TGTGCCAGCAGTTTGTCCCGGGGACTAGCGGGACTCGGTGAGCAGTTCTTC
CDR3 protein: CASSLSRGLAGLGEQFF

V gene: TRBV19
J gene: TRBJ1-6
D gene: .
clone size: .
CDR3 DNA: TGTGCCAGTAGTACCAGAGGGTACAGCCCCAATTCACCCCTCCACTTT
CDR3 protein: CASSTRGYSPNSPLHF

V gene: TRBV19
J gene: TRBJ2-2
D gene: TRBD1
clone size: .
CDR3 DNA: TGTGCCAGTAGTCCGGGACAGGGGGTTGTCGGGGAGCTGTTTTTT
CDR3 protein: CASSPGQGVVGELFF

V gene: TRBV2
J gene: TRBJ1-1
D gene: .
clone size: .
CDR3 DNA: TGTGCCAGCAGTTCGGACTCTGAAGCTTTCTTT
CDR3 protein: CASSSDSEAFF

V gene: TRBV7-2
J gene: TRBJ2-4
D gene: TRBD2
clone size: .
CDR3 DNA: TGTGCCAGCAGCTCTGGGACTAGACACCAGTACTTC
CDR3 protein: CASSSGTRHQYF

V gene: TRBV4-1
J gene: TRBJ1-1
D gene: .
clone size: few
CDR3 DNA: TGCGCCAGCACCGGACAGACTGAAGCTTTCTTT
CDR3 protein: CASTGQTEAFF

V gene: TRBV29-1
J gene: TRBJ2-5
D gene: .
clone size: .
CDR3 DNA: TGCAGCGCCTCCCCGAGAGCCGCGGAGACCCAGTACTTC
CDR3 protein: CSASPRAAETQYF

V gene: TRBV24-1
J gene: TRBJ2-3
D gene: TRBD2
clone size: once
CDR3 DNA: TGTGCCACCAGTGATTTTGAGCGGGGTGGATACACAGATACGCAGTATTTT
CDR3 protein: CATSDFERGGYTDTQYF

V gene: TRBV3-1/TRBV3-2
J gene: TRBJ1-1
D gene: .
clone size: .
CDR3 DNA: TGTGCCAGCAGCCGGGGCGGGAACACTGAAGCTTTCTTT
CDR3 protein: CASSRGGNTEAFF

V gene: TRBV29-1
J gene: TRBJ1-1
D gene: .
clone size: .
CDR3 DNA: TGCAGCGGTCAGGGGTTAAACACTGAAGCTTTCTTT
CDR3 protein: CSGQGLNTEAFF

V gene: TRBV19
J gene: TRBJ2-5
D gene: TRBD2
clone size: .
CDR3 DNA: TGTGCCAGTAGTGGGGGGGACACCCAGTACTTC
CDR3 protein: CASSGGDTQYF

V gene: TRBV28
J gene: TRBJ1-3
D gene: TRBD1
clone size: .
CDR3 DNA: TGTGCCAGCAGTTTATATACCGGGACAGGGGGCGGAAACACCATATATTTT
CDR3 protein: CASSLYTGTGGGNTIYF

V gene: TRBV4-3
J gene: TRBJ2-3
D gene: TRBD1
clone size: .
CDR3 DNA: TGCGCCAGCAGCCAAGATCCCGGGACAGGGGGAAGATTCAATACGCAGTATTTT
CDR3 protein: CASSQDPGTGGRFNTQYF

V gene: TRBV7-9
J gene: TRBJ2-7
D gene: TRBD1
clone size: .
CDR3 DNA: TGTGCCAGCAGCCCTGGACAGGGGGTTCAGGAGCAGTACTTC
CDR3 protein: CASSPGQGVQEQYF

V gene: TRBV19
J gene: TRBJ1-1
D gene: .
clone size: .
CDR3 DNA: TGTGCCAGTAGTCTCGGGATCAACACTGAAGCTTTCTTT
CDR3 protein: CASSLGINTEAFF

V gene: TRBV30
J gene: TRBJ1-1
D gene: .
clone size: .
CDR3 DNA: TGTGCCTGGAATGGGGGGGGAGAAGCTTTCTTT
CDR3 protein: CAWNGGGEAFF

V gene: TRBV11-3
J gene: TRBJ2-7
D gene: TRBD2
clone size: .
CDR3 DNA: TGTGCCAGCAGCCCAGCGGGAGGCTACGAGCAGTACTTC
CDR3 protein: CASSPAGGYEQYF

V gene: TRBV7-2
J gene: TRBJ2-1
D gene: TRBD2
clone size: .
CDR3 DNA: TGTGCCAGCAGAACCTGGGGACTAGCGGGGGGTAGCTCCTACAATGAGCAGTTCTTC
CDR3 protein: CASRTWGLAGGSSYNEQFF

V gene: TRBV7-2
J gene: TRBJ1-1
D gene: TRBD1
clone size: .
CDR3 DNA: TGTGCCAGCAGCTTACTGAAGTCAGGGGGCCTCGAAGCTTTCTTT
CDR3 protein: CASSLLKSGGLEAFF

V gene: TRBV10-1
J gene: TRBJ2-1
D gene: TRBD1
clone size: .
CDR3 DNA: TGCGCCAGCAGTCTCACTCGGACAGGGAATGAGCAGTTCTTC
CDR3 protein: CASSLTRTGNEQFF

V gene: TRBV30
J gene: TRBJ2-7
D gene: TRBD2
clone size: .
CDR3 DNA: TGTGCCTGGGGGACCGGGACTAGCGCCGAGCAGTACTTC
CDR3 protein: CAWGTGTSAEQYF

V gene: TRBV27
J gene: TRBJ2-7
D gene: TRBD1
clone size: .
CDR3 DNA: TGTGCCAGCAGTTTATCTTGGGACAGCTCCTACGAGCAGTACTTC
CDR3 protein: CASSLSWDSSYEQYF

V gene: TRBV5-1
J gene: TRBJ1-1
D gene: .
clone size: few
CDR3 DNA: TGCGCCAGCAGCTTGTTGGCGGAAAACACTGAAGCTTTCTTT
CDR3 protein: CASSLLAENTEAFF

V gene: TRBV11-2
J gene: TRBJ2-5
D gene: .
clone size: .
CDR3 DNA: TGTGCCAGCACCCCGGACACGACAAAAGAGACCCAGTACTTC
CDR3 protein: CASTPDTTKETQYF

V gene: TRBV7-8
J gene: TRBJ1-5
D gene: TRBD1
clone size: .
CDR3 DNA: TGTGCCAGCAGCTCGGGACAGGGGCGGCAGCCCCAGCATTTT
CDR3 protein: CASSSGQGRQPQHF

V gene: TRBV6-5
J gene: TRBJ2-3
D gene: .
clone size: .
CDR3 DNA: TGTGCCAGCAGTTACGAAGCTTCCCGGACAGATACGCAGTATTTT
CDR3 protein: CASSYEASRTDTQYF

V gene: TRBV27
J gene: TRBJ1-2
D gene: TRBD1
clone size: .
CDR3 DNA: TGTGCCAGCAGACCCCAGGGGGCTAGTGGCTACACCTTC
CDR3 protein: CASRPQGASGYTF

V gene: TRBV7-2
J gene: TRBJ2-3
D gene: TRBD1
clone size: .
CDR3 DNA: TGTGCCAGCAGCTTGGGACAGGGTAGCGATACGCAGTATTTT
CDR3 protein: CASSLGQGSDTQYF

V gene: TRBV13
J gene: TRBJ1-2
D gene: .
clone size: .
CDR3 DNA: TGTGCCAGCAGCTTAATGTCCTCAGGGGCTCGGGGCTACACCTTC
CDR3 protein: CASSLMSSGARGYTF

V gene: TRBV29-1
J gene: TRBJ2-3
D gene: TRBD2
clone size: .
CDR3 DNA: TGCAGCGTGGTAGGGACTAGCGGGAGGGAAAGCACAGATACGCAGTATTTT
CDR3 protein: CSVVGTSGRESTDTQYF

V gene: TRBV7-2
J gene: TRBJ1-4
D gene: .
clone size: .
CDR3 DNA: TGTGCCAGCAGCTTAGGAACCCTCAGTGAAAAACTGTTTTTT
CDR3 protein: CASSLGTLSEKLFF